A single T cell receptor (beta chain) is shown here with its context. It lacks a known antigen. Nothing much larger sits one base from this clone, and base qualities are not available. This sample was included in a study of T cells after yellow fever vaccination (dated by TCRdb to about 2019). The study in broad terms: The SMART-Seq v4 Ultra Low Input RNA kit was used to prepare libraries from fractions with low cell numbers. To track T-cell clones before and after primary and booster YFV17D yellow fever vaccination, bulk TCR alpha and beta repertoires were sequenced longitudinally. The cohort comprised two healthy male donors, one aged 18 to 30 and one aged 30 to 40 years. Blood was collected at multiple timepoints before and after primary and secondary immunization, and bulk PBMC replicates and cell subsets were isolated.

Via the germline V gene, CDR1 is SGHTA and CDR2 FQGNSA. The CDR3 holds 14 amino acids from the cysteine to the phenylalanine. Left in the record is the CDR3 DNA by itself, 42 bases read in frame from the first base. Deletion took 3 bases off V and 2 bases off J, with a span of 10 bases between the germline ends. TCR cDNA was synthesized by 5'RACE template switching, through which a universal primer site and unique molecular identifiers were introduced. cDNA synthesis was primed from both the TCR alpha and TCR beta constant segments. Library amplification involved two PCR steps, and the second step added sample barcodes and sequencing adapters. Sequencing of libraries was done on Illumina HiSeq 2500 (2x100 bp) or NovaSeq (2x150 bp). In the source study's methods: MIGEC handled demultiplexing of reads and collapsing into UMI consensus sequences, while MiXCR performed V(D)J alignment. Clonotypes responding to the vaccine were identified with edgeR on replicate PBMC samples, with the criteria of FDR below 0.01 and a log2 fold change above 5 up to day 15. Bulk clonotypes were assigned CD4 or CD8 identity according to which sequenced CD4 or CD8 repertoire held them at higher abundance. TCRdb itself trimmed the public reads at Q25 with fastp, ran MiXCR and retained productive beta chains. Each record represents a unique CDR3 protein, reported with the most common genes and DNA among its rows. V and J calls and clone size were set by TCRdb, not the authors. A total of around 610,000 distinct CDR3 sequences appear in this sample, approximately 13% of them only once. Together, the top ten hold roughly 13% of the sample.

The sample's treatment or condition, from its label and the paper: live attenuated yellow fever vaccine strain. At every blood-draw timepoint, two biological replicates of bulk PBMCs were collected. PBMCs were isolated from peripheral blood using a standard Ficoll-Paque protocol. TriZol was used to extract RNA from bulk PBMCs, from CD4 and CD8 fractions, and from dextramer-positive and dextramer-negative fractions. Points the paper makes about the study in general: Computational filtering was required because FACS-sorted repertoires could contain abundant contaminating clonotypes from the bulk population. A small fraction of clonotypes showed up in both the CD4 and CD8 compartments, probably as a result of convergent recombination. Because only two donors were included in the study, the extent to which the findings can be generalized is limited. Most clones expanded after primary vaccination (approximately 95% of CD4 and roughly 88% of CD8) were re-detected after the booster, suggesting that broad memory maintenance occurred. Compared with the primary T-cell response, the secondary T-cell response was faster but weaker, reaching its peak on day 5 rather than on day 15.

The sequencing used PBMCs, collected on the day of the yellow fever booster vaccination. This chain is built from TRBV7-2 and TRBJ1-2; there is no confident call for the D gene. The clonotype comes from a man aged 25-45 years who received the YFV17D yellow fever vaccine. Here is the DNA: TGTGCCAGCAGCTTCGGAGGAGGCAACTATGGCTACACCTTC. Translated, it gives CASSFGGGNYGYTF.